One sample yielded the 29 T cell receptor beta chains listed below, sequenced in a study of regulatory T cells in long-lasting Graves disease. In building TCR beta libraries, iRepertoire HTBI primers were used together with Arm-PCR of CDR3 regions. TCRdb passed the multiplex PCR reads through MiXCR, listing each CDR3 protein once. The table lists 530,000 or so distinct CDR3 sequences, less than 15% of them singletons. The sample's time point: newly diagnosed GD, antithyroid drugs for less than 3 months. PBMC RNA served as the TCR library source. These same records also appear under a second study, on T cells in Graves' hyperthyroidism and ophthalmopathy.

The sample in question was peripheral blood mononuclear cells (PBMCs), obtained at new diagnosis, from a patient treated with antithyroid drugs. Receptors originate from a man under 40 with Graves disease.

In regard to this clonotype: Just one base apart from a much larger clone, this may be a read error. The rearrangement uses TRBV9 and TRBJ2-7, with TRBD1 as a possible D gene (5 bases). Germline V lookup: CDR1 SGDLS, CDR2 YYNGEE. The CDR3 consists of 15 residues. The germline V and J ends were trimmed by 0 bases and 8 bases, with 18 bases remaining between them. CDR3 region: CASSVVSTGIGKQYF. The CDR3 bases are TGTGCCAGCAGCGTAGTAAGTACAGGCATTGGCAAGCAGTACTTC.

This clonotype was counted only a few times. The V call is TRBV7-9, the J call TRBJ2-2; possibly TRBD2 for D (5 bases). This CDR3 spans 15 amino acids. The germline V gene has CDR1 SEHNR and CDR2 FQNEAQ (reference sequence). Trimming left V 1 base short and J 5 bases short, with 11 bases between. In DNA, the CDR3 is TGTGCCAGCAGCTTAGTCATCGGCGGGACCGGGGAGCTGTTTTTT. Translation gives CASSLVIGGTGELFF.

The chain recombines TRBV11-2 with TRBJ1-4; 7 bases align to TRBD1. Unmatched junction bases numbered 21, after V lost 2 bases and J lost 6 bases. This CDR3 comprises 20 residues. Germline loops: CDR1 SGHAT, CDR2 FQNNGV. The CDR3 DNA is TGTGCCAGCAGCTTATTCCCCCCCCGGACAGGACTAGGGCCCCATGAAAAACTGTTTTTT. It specifies CASSLFPPRTGLGPHEKLFF.

This clonotype was seen repeatedly, ten times or more. V gene TRBV5-6 combines with J gene TRBJ1-1; D unclear. Germline CDR1 reads SGHDT; CDR2 reads YYEEEE. Trimming took 1 base from V and 9 from J, leaving 10 bases between them. The length of the CDR3 is 12 residues. CDR3 coding DNA: TGTGCCAGCAGCTTGTGGCAGGCTAAAGCTTTCTTT. Its translation: CASSLWQAKAFF.

This chain links TRBV20-1 with TRBJ2-1; D gene uncertain. The CDR3 contains 11 residues. Germline V gene data show CDR1 as DFQATT and CDR2 as SNEGSKA (reference sequence). The CDR3 bases are TGCGCCGCGTACGCTAGGGCCGAGCAGTTCTTC. Residues: CAAYARAEQFF.

This clonotype was counted ten times or more. J is TRBJ2-1 and V is TRBV6-4; TRBD2 aligns across 9 bases. Germline V gives CDR1 MRHNA, CDR2 SNTAGT. This CDR3 has 16 residues. Losses at the gene ends were 3 bases for V and 9 bases for J; bases not matched to a gene: 12. The CDR3 DNA is TGTGCCAGCAGTGAAGAGCGGGGGGCGTGGTATTTTGAGCAGTTCTTC. It yields the protein CASSEERGAWYFEQFF.

This chain uses TRBV7-9 with TRBJ2-1; 8 nucleotides match TRBD2. Germline assignment: CDR1 SEHNR and CDR2 FQNEAQ (reference sequence). CDR3 length: 15 residues. Trimming removed 8 bases from V and 7 bases from J; junction bases left unmatched: 13. In DNA, the CDR3 is TGTGCCAGCGGGTCGGGGGGGCCAGGCGCTAATGAGCAGTTCTTC. Amino acid sequence: CASGSGGPGANEQFF.

The gene calls are TRBV3-1 and TRBJ2-2; perhaps TRBD2 as D (5 bases). CDR1 and CDR2 (germline): LGHDT, YNNKEL (reference sequence). V dropped 4 bases and J dropped 5 bases, with 20 bases sitting between them. The CDR3 loop spans 17 amino acids. The DNA for the CDR3 is TGTGCCAGCAGCCTGGAAGGGAGTTCGGTTTTTACCGGGGAGCTGTTTTTT. Amino acid sequence: CASSLEGSSVFTGELFF.

The rearrangement joins TRBV12-3 or TRBV12-4 to TRBJ2-6, with a tentative D call TRBD2 (5 bases). Trimming took off 2 bases at V and 4 bases at J, with 9 bases between the two ends. CDR3 size: 15 residues. The CDR3 DNA is TGTGCCAGCAGTTTATCCCCGGGGGGGGCCAACGTCCTGACTTTC. Protein sequence: CASSLSPGGANVLTF.

This clonotype was observed many times. J is TRBJ2-1 and V is TRBV12-3 or TRBV12-4; 8 bases line up with TRBD2. The trim removed 2 bases at V and 3 bases at J, leaving 6 bases unmatched. There are 16 residues in the CDR3. The CDR3 sequence: CASSLSSGGNYNEQFF. CDR3 DNA sequence: TGTGCCAGCAGTTTAAGTTCGGGAGGGAACTACAATGAGCAGTTCTTC.

Ten or more counts support this clonotype. J is TRBJ2-5 and V is TRBV6-1; 8 bases agree with TRBD1. The germline gives CDR1 MNHNS, CDR2 SASEGT. The V and J ends lost 3 bases and 5 bases, in that order; junction bases with no gene match: 8. The CDR3 loop spans 15 amino acids. DNA of the CDR3: TGTGCCAGCAGTGAGGCCACAGGGGGTAGGGAGACCCAGTACTTC. This encodes CASSEATGGRETQYF.

The chain has TRBV6-2 or TRBV6-3 and TRBJ2-3; TRBD2 matches 7 bases. V shed 6 bases, J shed 3 bases, and the junction held 6 bases outside the gene matches. The CDR3 runs 14 residues. Germline CDR1 reads MNHEY; CDR2 reads SVGEGT. The CDR3 sequence: CASRRREVTDTQYF. Written as DNA, the CDR3 is TGTGCCAGCAGGCGCCGGGAGGTAACAGATACGCAGTATTTT.

This clonotype was recorded many times. The chain is built from TRBV30 and TRBJ2-7; the D is unclear. Trimming removed 0 bases from V and 3 bases from J, with 3 bases in between. The CDR3 is 11 amino acids. Germline lookup yields CDR1 GTSNPN and CDR2 SVGIG (reference sequence). CDR3 sequence: CAWSVVYEQYF. In DNA form, the CDR3 reads TGTGCCTGGAGTGTCGTCTACGAGCAGTACTTC. Full variable domain (outside the CDR3, taken from reference TRBV30 and TRBJ2-7): SQTIHQWPATLVQPVGSPLSLECTVEGTSNPNLYWYRQAAGRGLQLLFYSVGIGQISSEVPQNLSASRPQDRQFILSSKKLLLSDSGFYLCAWSVVYEQYFGPGTRLTVT.

This clonotype was seen more than once but under ten times. J is TRBJ2-7 and V is TRBV6-5, with D possibly TRBD2 on 5 matching bases. The length of the CDR3 is 15 residues. Germline CDR1 reads MNHEY; CDR2 reads SVGAGI. The V end lost 4 bases, the J end lost 4 bases, and 17 bases lay between the germline ends. The CDR3 here is CASSLKRYEAYEQYF. CDR3 sequence (DNA): TGTGCCAGCAGTTTAAAGCGGTACGAGGCTTACGAGCAGTACTTC.

This rearrangement joins TRBV7-6 to TRBJ2-5; 7 bases fit TRBD1. CDR1 is SGHVS and CDR2 is FNYEAQ in the germline V gene. V lost 6 bases to trimming and J lost 7 bases; unmatched junction nucleotides: 17. This CDR3 spans 16 amino acids. The CDR3 region is CASRNKQNRGEGTQYF. In DNA form, the CDR3 reads TGTGCCAGCAGAAATAAGCAAAACAGGGGTGAAGGGACCCAGTACTTC.

This clonotype was seen at least ten times. V gene TRBV12-3 or TRBV12-4 combines with J gene TRBJ2-1, with 9 positions matching TRBD2. Germline trimming cut 1 base from V and 5 bases from J; bases unmatched to any gene: 3. The CDR3 sequence is 15 residues long. CDR3 loop: CASSLVSGSHNEQFF. In DNA form, the CDR3 reads TGTGCCAGCAGTTTAGTTAGCGGGAGCCACAATGAGCAGTTCTTC.

The chain combines TRBV19 with TRBJ2-1; 9 bases are shared with TRBD1. The CDR3 is 15 amino acids. CDR1 LNHDA and CDR2 SQIVND come from the germline V gene (reference sequence). V was clipped by 7 bases and J by 6 bases; unmatched bases: 10. As DNA, the CDR3 is TGTGCCAGTACGTCATCCGGGACAGGGTCCAATGAGCAGTTCTTC. Translation: CASTSSGTGSNEQFF.

Notes on this clonotype: This may arise from a read error, as a much more abundant clone is one base away. J is TRBJ2-3 and V is TRBV11-2; D is perhaps TRBD1 (6 bases). This CDR3 is 13 amino acids long. Germline CDR1 reads SGHAT; CDR2 reads FQNNGV. Trimming removed 7 bases from V and 4 bases from J, with 12 bases in between. The CDR3 sequence is CASNLGGADTQYF. CDR3 nucleotide sequence: TGTGCCAGCAACCTAGGGGGAGCAGATACGCAGTATTTT.

At least ten counts were recorded for this clonotype. V is TRBV12-3 or TRBV12-4 and J is TRBJ2-7; 8 bases agree with TRBD2. Germline trimming cut 6 bases from V and 2 bases from J; bases unmatched to any gene: 6. The CDR3 totals 14 residues. The CDR3 DNA is TGTGCCAGCAGCAGAGCGGGAGCCCCCTACGAGCAGTACTTC. Translated, it gives CASSRAGAPYEQYF.

This clonotype was found many times. The chain couples TRBV6-2 or TRBV6-3 to TRBJ2-1; D is perhaps TRBD1 or TRBD2 (5 bases each). Trimming removed 4 bases from V and 8 bases from J, with 9 bases in between. The CDR3 consists of 12 residues. Germline V gene data show CDR1 as MNHEY and CDR2 as SVGEGT. The CDR3 protein is CASSFQGDEQFF. CDR3 DNA sequence: TGTGCCAGCAGTTTCCAGGGAGATGAGCAGTTCTTC.

The J gene is TRBJ2-4, the V gene TRBV20-1; D remains unclear. V was trimmed by 0 bases and J by 0 bases, leaving 9 bases between them. CDR3 length equals 15 residues. Looked up from germline, CDR1 is DFQATT and CDR2 is SNEGSKA (reference sequence). Written as DNA, the CDR3 is TGCAGTGCTAGAGATGAGGTTTTAGCCAAAAACATTCAGTACTTC. It translates to CSARDEVLAKNIQYF.

This clonotype turned up a few times. This chain joins TRBV12-5 and TRBJ2-4; 8 bases agree with TRBD2. The CDR3 sequence is 13 residues long. Germline CDR1 LGHNT, CDR2 FRNRAP. V lost 5 bases, J lost 7 bases, and 4 bases stayed unmatched. The CDR3 spells CASGEGLANIQYF. For the CDR3, the DNA is TGTGCTAGTGGTGAAGGACTAGCCAACATTCAGTACTTC.

In its sample, this clonotype was seen many times. The chain is built from TRBV12-3 or TRBV12-4 and TRBJ2-7; D might be TRBD2 (5 bases). Trimming pared 4 bases from V and 7 bases from J, leaving 14 bases between. There are 13 residues in the CDR3. The CDR3: CASSSGPAGEQYF. The CDR3 bases are TGTGCCAGCAGTTCCGGTCCGGCGGGTGAGCAGTACTTC.

This clonotype has ten or more counts. The chain employs TRBV6-1 and TRBJ2-7, with TRBD2 identical over 7 bases. V lost 6 bases and J lost 3; bases outside the gene matches: 5. The germline V gene encodes CDR1 MNHNS and CDR2 SASEGT. There are 13 residues in the CDR3. Here the CDR3 reads CASRAGDYYEQYF. The CDR3 nucleotides read TGTGCCAGCAGGGCGGGAGACTACTACGAGCAGTACTTC.

This clonotype was observed a handful of times. The J gene is TRBJ2-1, the V gene TRBV27; tentatively, D is TRBD1 or TRBD2 (5 bases each). This CDR3 comprises 14 residues. Germline lookup yields CDR1 MNHEY and CDR2 SMNVEV (reference sequence). V was clipped by 0 bases and J by 9 bases, with 12 bases between them. The chain's CDR3 is CASSLSQGVGEQFF. The CDR3 DNA follows: TGTGCCAGCAGTTTATCTCAGGGAGTCGGTGAGCAGTTCTTC.

In its sample, this clonotype was seen a few times. V gene TRBV10-3 combines with J gene TRBJ2-3; 7 nucleotides line up with TRBD2. With 0 bases clipped from V and 2 bases from J, the junction kept 8 bases outside the gene matches. Germline lookup yields CDR1 ENHRY and CDR2 SYGVKD. The CDR3 is 17 amino acids. CDR3 loop: CAISESMAGVPTDTQYF. The CDR3 coding sequence is TGTGCCATCAGTGAGTCGATGGCGGGAGTTCCCACAGATACGCAGTATTTT.

At least ten counts were recorded for this clonotype. The gene calls are TRBV30 and TRBJ1-2, with unresolved D. V lost 4 bases, J lost 2 bases, and 14 bases lay in between. The CDR3 has 14 residues. Germline V CDR1 and CDR2: GTSNPN, SVGIG (reference sequence). CDR3 in DNA: TGTGCCTGGACCCCCTTGGACCGAAACTATGGCTACACCTTC. Amino acids: CAWTPLDRNYGYTF.

This clonotype appeared many times. The genes are TRBV20-1 and TRBJ2-2; 11 bases align to TRBD1. This CDR3 comprises 16 residues. In germline, CDR1 is DFQATT, CDR2 SNEGSKA (reference sequence). Unmatched junction bases numbered 10, after V lost 3 bases and J lost 7 bases. CDR3 amino acids: CSASSRDRGFGGELFF. The CDR3 bases are TGCAGTGCTAGCTCCCGGGACAGGGGGTTCGGCGGGGAGCTGTTTTTT.

This clonotype came up a few times. This chain uses TRBV28 with TRBJ2-3; no definite D call. The CDR3 extends over 12 amino acids. Germline assignment: CDR1 MDHEN and CDR2 SYDVKM. The V and J ends lost 3 bases and 6 bases respectively, with 7 bases between them. The CDR3 region has the DNA TGTGCCAGCAGTTTTCCCATGGATACGCAGTATTTT. It yields the protein CASSFPMDTQYF. The whole variable domain, remainder taken from reference TRBV28 and TRBJ2-3, is DVKVTQSSRYLVKRTGEKVFLECVQDMDHENMFWYRQDPGLGLRLIYFSYDVKMKEKGDIPEGYSVSREKKERFSLILESASTNQTSMYLCASSFPMDTQYFGPGTRLTVL.